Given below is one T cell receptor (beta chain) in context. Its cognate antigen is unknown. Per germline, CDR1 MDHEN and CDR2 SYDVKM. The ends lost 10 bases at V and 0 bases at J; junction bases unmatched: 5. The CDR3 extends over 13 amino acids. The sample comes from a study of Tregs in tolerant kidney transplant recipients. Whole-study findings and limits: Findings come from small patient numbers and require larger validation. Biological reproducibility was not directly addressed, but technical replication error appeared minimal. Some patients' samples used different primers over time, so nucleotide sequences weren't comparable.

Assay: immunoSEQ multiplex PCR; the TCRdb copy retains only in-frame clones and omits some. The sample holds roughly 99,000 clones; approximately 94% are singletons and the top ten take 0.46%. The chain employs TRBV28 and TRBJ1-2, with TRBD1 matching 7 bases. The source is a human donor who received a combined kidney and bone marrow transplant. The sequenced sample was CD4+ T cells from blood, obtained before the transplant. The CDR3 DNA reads TGTGCCATACACAGGGGTCCTAACTATGGCTACACCTTC. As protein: CAIHRGPNYGYTF.